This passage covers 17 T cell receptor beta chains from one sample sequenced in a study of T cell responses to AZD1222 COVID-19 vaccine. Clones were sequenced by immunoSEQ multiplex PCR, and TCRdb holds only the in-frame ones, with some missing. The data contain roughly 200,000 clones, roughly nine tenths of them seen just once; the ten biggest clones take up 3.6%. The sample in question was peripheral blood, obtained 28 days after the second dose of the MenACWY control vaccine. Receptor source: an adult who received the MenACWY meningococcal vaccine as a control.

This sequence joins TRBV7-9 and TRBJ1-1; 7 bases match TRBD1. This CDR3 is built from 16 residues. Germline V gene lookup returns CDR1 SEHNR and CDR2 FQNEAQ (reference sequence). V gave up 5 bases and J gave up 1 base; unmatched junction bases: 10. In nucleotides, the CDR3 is TGTGCCAGCAGCCCGCTTACAGGGGACCGGAACACTGAAGCTTTCTTT. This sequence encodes CASSPLTGDRNTEAFF. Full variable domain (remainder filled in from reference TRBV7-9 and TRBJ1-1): DTGVSQNPRHKITKRGQNVTFRCDPISEHNRLYWYRQTLGQGPEFLTYFQNEAQLEKSRLLSDRFSAERPKGSFSTLEIQRTEQGDSAMYLCASSPLTGDRNTEAFFGQGTRLTVV.

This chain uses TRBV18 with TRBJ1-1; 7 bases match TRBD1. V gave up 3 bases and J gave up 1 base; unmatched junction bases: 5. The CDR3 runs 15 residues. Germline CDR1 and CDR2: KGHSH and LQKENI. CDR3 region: CASSPLGDRNTEAFF. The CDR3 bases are TGTGCCAGCTCACCCTTAGGGGACAGGAACACTGAAGCTTTCTTT.

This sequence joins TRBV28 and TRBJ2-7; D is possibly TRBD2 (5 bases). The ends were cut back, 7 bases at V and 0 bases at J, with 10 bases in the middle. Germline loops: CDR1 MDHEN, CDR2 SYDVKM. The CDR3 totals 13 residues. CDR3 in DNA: TGTGCCAGCAATAGAGGGTACTCCTACGAGCAGTACTTC. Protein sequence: CASNRGYSYEQYF.

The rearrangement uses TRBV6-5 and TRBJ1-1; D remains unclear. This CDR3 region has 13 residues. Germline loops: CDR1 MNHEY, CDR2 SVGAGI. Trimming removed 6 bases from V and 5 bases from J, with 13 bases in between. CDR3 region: CASRIMEMTEAFF. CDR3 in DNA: TGTGCCAGCAGGATAATGGAGATGACTGAAGCTTTCTTT.

CDR3 amino acids: CASSLTGVYEQYF. For the CDR3, the DNA is TGTGCCAGCAGTTTGACGGGGGTCTACGAGCAGTACTTC. The chain is built from TRBV27 and TRBJ2-7, with a possible D match to TRBD2 (6 bases). The length of the CDR3 is 13 residues. Germline CDR1 MNHEY, CDR2 SMNVEV (reference sequence). V gave up 3 bases and J gave up 3 bases, with 9 bases separating them.

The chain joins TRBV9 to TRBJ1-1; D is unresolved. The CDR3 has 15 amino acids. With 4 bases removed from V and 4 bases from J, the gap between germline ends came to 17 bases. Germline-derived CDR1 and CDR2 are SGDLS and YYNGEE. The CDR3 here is CASSTEPEGPTEAFF. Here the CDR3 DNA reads TGTGCCAGCAGCACCGAGCCGGAAGGACCCACTGAAGCTTTCTTT.

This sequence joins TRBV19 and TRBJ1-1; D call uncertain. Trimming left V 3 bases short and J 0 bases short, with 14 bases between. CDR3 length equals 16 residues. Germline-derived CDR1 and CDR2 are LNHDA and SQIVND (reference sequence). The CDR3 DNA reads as TGTGCCAGTAGTATTGGGTTGGGTCGGGTGAACACTGAAGCTTTCTTT. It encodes CASSIGLGRVNTEAFF.

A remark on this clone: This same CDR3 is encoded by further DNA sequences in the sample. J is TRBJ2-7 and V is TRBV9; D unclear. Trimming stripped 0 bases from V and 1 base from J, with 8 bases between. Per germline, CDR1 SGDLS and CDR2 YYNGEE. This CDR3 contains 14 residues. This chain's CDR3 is CASSVGTVSYEQYF. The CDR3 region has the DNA TGTGCCAGCAGCGTAGGAACTGTTTCCTACGAGCAGTACTTC.

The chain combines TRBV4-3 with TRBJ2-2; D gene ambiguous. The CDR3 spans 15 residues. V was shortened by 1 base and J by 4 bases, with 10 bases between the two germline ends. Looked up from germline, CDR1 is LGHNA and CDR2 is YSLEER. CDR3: CASSQVAGPTGELFF. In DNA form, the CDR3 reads TGCGCCAGCAGCCAAGTGGCAGGCCCCACCGGGGAGCTGTTTTTT.

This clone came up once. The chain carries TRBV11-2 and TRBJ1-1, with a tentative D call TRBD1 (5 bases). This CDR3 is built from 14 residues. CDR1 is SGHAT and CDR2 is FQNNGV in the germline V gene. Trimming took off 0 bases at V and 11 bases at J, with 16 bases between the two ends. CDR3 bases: TGTGCCAGCAGCTTAGAAATAAGGGGCCGGCGGGCTTTCTTT. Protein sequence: CASSLEIRGRRAFF.

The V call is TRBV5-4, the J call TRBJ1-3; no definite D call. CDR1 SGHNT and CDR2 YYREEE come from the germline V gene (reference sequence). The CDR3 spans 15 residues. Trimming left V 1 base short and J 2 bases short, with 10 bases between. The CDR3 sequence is CASSLLGGPGNTIYF. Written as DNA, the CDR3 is TGTGCCAGCAGCTTGTTGGGCGGCCCTGGAAACACCATATATTTT.

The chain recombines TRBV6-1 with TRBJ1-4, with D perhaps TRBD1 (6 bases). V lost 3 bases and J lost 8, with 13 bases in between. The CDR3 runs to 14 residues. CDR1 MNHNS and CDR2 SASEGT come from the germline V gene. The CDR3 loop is CASSEGADHEKLFF. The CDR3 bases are TGTGCCAGCAGTGAGGGGGCGGATCACGAAAAACTGTTTTTT.

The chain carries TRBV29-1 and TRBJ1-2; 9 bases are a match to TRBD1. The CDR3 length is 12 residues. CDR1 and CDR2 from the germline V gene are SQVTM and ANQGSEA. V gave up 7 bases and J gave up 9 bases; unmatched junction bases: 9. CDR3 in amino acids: CSAAGTGRSYTF. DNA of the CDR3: TGCAGCGCCGCCGGGACAGGGAGAAGCTACACCTTC.

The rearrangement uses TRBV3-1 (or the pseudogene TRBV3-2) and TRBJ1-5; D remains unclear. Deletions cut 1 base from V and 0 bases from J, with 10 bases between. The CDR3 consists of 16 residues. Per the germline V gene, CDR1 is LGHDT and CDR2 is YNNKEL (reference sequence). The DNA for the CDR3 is TGTGCCAGCAGCCAAGGGATTGGCGGTAGCAATCAGCCCCAGCATTTT. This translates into CASSQGIGGSNQPQHF.

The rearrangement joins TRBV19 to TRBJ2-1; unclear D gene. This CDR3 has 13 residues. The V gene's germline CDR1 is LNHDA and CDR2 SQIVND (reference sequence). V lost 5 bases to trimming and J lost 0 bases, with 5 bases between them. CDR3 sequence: CASSGDSYNEQFF. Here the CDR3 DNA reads TGTGCCAGTAGTGGGGACTCCTACAATGAGCAGTTCTTC.

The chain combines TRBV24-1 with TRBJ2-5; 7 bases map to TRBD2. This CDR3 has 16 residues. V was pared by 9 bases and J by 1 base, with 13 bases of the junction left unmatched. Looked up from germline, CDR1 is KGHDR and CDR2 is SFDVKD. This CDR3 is CATSHGGGGLQETQYF. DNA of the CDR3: TGTGCCACCTCCCATGGGGGGGGAGGACTCCAAGAGACCCAGTACTTC.

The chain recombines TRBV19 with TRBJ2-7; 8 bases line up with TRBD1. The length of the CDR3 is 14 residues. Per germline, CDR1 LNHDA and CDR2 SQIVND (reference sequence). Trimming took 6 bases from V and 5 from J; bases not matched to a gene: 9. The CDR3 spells CASSTTGGVHEQYF. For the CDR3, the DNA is TGTGCCAGTAGCACTACAGGGGGAGTGCACGAGCAGTACTTC.